Sequencing of this TCR beta chain was carried out in a study of T cell repertoires in cytomegalovirus infection. At the level of the study: The public TCR beta signatures pointed to both CMV infection and matching HLA type.

This clonotype came up a few times. Germline V gene sequence: CDR1 SGHVS, CDR2 FNYEAQ. V gave up 6 bases and J gave up 8 bases, with 13 bases separating them. The CDR3 covers 12 residues. TCRdb reprocessed the reads with MiXCR, giving one entry per CDR3 protein. Of about 740,000 distinct CDR3 sequences listed, 35% were seen once; the top ten hold around 2.6%. The sample comprised PBMCs. The receptor was derived from a human donor in good health (CMV status not recorded). Some clones in this sample may be carry-over from other donors' samples. This chain uses TRBV7-6 with TRBJ1-1, with D hard to call. CDR3 nucleotide sequence: TGTGCCAGCAGAGGGCCTCGAAAAGAAGCTTTCTTT. This translates into CASRGPRKEAFF.